Below, one TCR beta chain is given with its context. TCRdb keeps only in-frame clones here, not all; method: immunoSEQ multiplex PCR. The data contain 400,000 or so clones, around 91% of them singletons. While infection was still active, Seattle patients were enrolled and then followed longitudinally. The data are from a study of blood T cell repertoires in COVID-19. On the study more broadly: Samples came from the United States, Italy and Spain, spanning acute and convalescent COVID-19. The cDNA or gDNA used as material had been derived from T cells, B-cell-depleted T cells, or PBMCs.

This CDR3 has 19 residues. Unmatched junction bases numbered 12, after V lost 0 bases and J lost 2 bases. Germline CDR1 reads SGDLS; CDR2 reads YYNGEE. This clonotype originated in a woman aged 40 to 50 with COVID-19, enrolled during active disease. The chain has TRBV9 and TRBJ2-3; TRBD1 matches at 10 bases. The sample taken for sequencing was peripheral blood. In nucleotides, the CDR3 is TGTGCCAGCAGCGTAGTCCCGGGACAGGGGCGTCGGACCACAGATACGCAGTATTTT. This sequence encodes CASSVVPGQGRRTTDTQYF.